What follows are 29 T cell receptor beta chains derived from one specimen sequenced in a study of CXCR3-negative and CXCR3-positive naive CD8 T cells (dated by TCRdb to the late 2010s). Sequencing took place on a NextSeq 550. The Human TCR Profiling Kit (MiLaboratory) was used to make UMI-labeled 5' RACE TRB cDNA libraries. TCRdb reprocessed the reads and provides one entry for every CDR3 protein sequence; no DNA is given. The sample table includes approximately 90,000 distinct CDR3 sequences. Of the sample, 0.5% to 0.55% is held by the ten largest clones. The full study reports these points: Compared with CXCR3-negative naive cells, CXCR3-positive naive cells had TRB CDR3s with higher hydrophobicity (lower Kidera factor 4), lower energy, and higher strength and volume indices.

These receptors are not linked to any known antigen. Sample: naive CXCR3+ CD8+ T cells from blood. What this sample's cell subset or site label stands for: CD45RO-CCR7+CD27+CD95- naive CD8+ T cells expressing CXCR3 (TNR3+). These receptors all come from a human donor in good health. Some clones in this sample may be carry-over from other donors' samples.

The rearrangement links TRBV15 to TRBJ2-1; checking the TCRdb D call of TRBD1 is not possible without DNA. The CDR3 runs 12 residues. CDR1 and CDR2 from the germline V gene are LNHNV and YYDKDF (reference sequence). The CDR3 sequence is CATSSTGNEQFF. The whole variable domain, remainder taken from reference TRBV15 and TRBJ2-1, is DAMVIQNPRYQVTQFGKPVTLSCSQTLNHNVMYWYQQKSSQAPKLLFHYYDKDFNNEADTPDNFQSRRPNTSFCFLDIRSPGLGDTAMYLCATSSTGNEQFFGPGTRLTVL.

V is TRBV28 and J is TRBJ2-7. Germline CDR1 reads MDHEN; CDR2 reads SYDVKM. CDR3 length: 12 residues. CDR3 loop: CASSLSPSEQYF.

The chain joins TRBV5-1 to TRBJ2-5; TCRdb calls TRBD1, which cannot be checked without DNA. CDR3 length equals 15 residues. The V gene's germline CDR1 is SGHRS and CDR2 YFSETQ. This chain's CDR3 is CASITGARGRETQYF.

This chain connects TRBV28 to TRBJ1-1. CDR3 length: 12 residues. The V gene's germline CDR1 is MDHEN and CDR2 SYDVKM. The CDR3 spells CASSFVNTEAFF.

The V call is TRBV4-1, the J call TRBJ2-3. CDR1 MGHRA and CDR2 YSYEKL come from the germline V gene. The CDR3 contains 15 residues. CDR3 in amino acids: CASSQGRVYTDTQYF.

The chain links TRBV27 to TRBJ2-5; the TCRdb call, TRBD1, lacks DNA for checking. Germline values: CDR1 MNHEY, CDR2 SMNVEV (reference sequence). This CDR3 spans 17 amino acids. This CDR3 reads CASSFRPSRDYPETQYF.

The chain uses TRBV20-1 and TRBJ1-1; the TCRdb call, TRBD1, lacks DNA for checking. Germline loops: CDR1 DFQATT, CDR2 SNEGSKA (reference sequence). This CDR3 contains 15 residues. This CDR3 reads CSARGVESGDTEAFF.

The chain employs TRBV6-6 and TRBJ1-5; TCRdb names TRBD1, which stays unverified in the absence of DNA. CDR3 length: 14 amino acids. CDR1 and CDR2 (germline): MNHNY, SVGAGI (reference sequence). The chain's CDR3 is CASSYPGANQPQHF.

This chain uses TRBV12-3 or TRBV12-4 with TRBJ2-7; as DNA is missing, the TRBD2 call by TCRdb cannot be tested. CDR3 length equals 16 residues. The CDR3 protein is CASSRAGTSGPYEQYF.

CDR3 sequence: CSARDVGWASYEQYF. This chain connects TRBV20-1 to TRBJ2-7; TCRdb's assignment of TRBD2 cannot be checked, as there is no DNA. The CDR3 totals 15 residues. The germline V gene has CDR1 DFQATT and CDR2 SNEGSKA (reference sequence).

The CDR3 region is CASSYAGASGELFF. This chain joins TRBV6-2 or TRBV6-3 and TRBJ2-2. The CDR3 sequence is 14 residues long. Germline CDR1 MNHEY, CDR2 SVGEGT.

The CDR3 loop reads CASSQVTSGEIDTQYF. The chain links TRBV3-1 to TRBJ2-3; without DNA, the TCRdb call of TRBD2 cannot be checked. This CDR3 region has 16 residues. Germline CDR1 and CDR2: LGHDT and YNNKEL (reference sequence).

The rearrangement uses TRBV29-1 and TRBJ1-1. Germline CDR1 and CDR2: SQVTM and ANQGSEA. The CDR3 has 12 amino acids. This CDR3 reads CSVEQLNTEAFF.

The rearrangement uses TRBV12-3 or TRBV12-4 and TRBJ2-5; TCRdb returns TRBD2, unconfirmable since there is no DNA. The CDR3 loop spans 14 amino acids. CDR3 sequence: CASSLEIGRETQYF.

This sequence joins TRBV6-6 and TRBJ2-5; absent DNA, TCRdb's TRBD2 call cannot be checked. Germline CDR1 reads MNHNY; CDR2 reads SVGAGI (reference sequence). The CDR3 runs 14 residues. CDR3: CASSYLAGQETQYF.

The rearrangement links TRBV12-3 or TRBV12-4 to TRBJ2-1; the D call of TRBD2 rests on TCRdb alone, since no DNA is present to check it. The length of the CDR3 is 13 residues. The CDR3 sequence: CASSLLAAHEQFF.

The rearrangement links TRBV12-3 or TRBV12-4 to TRBJ2-3; TCRdb picks TRBD1, but there is no DNA to check that call. This CDR3 is built from 14 residues. CDR3 amino acids: CASSLRGNTDTQYF.

This chain joins TRBV7-9 and TRBJ2-7; the TRBD2 assignment by TCRdb is unverifiable without DNA. The length of the CDR3 is 15 residues. The germline V gene encodes CDR1 SEHNR and CDR2 FQNEAQ (reference sequence). The CDR3 here is CASSFLAGGSYEQYF.

The V call is TRBV30, the J call TRBJ1-6; no DNA is available, so the TRBD1 call from TCRdb remains unchecked. The CDR3 has 13 residues. Germline V CDR1 and CDR2: GTSNPN, SVGIG (reference sequence). The CDR3 here is CAWSPGNNSPLHF.

V gene TRBV2 combines with J gene TRBJ2-5; the D gene TCRdb calls, TRBD1, cannot be checked with no DNA. The length of the CDR3 is 15 residues. The germline V gene has CDR1 SNHLY and CDR2 FYNNEI. The CDR3 spells CASNSQRGPRETQYF.

V gene TRBV5-1 combines with J gene TRBJ2-5. CDR1 and CDR2 (germline): SGHRS, YFSETQ. The CDR3 runs 13 residues. This CDR3 reads CASSLVGKETQYF.

The chain employs TRBV7-9 and TRBJ1-6. The CDR3 extends over 16 amino acids. Germline CDR1 and CDR2: SEHNR and FQNEAQ (reference sequence). The CDR3 here is CASSFFFGGDNSPLHF.

The chain recombines TRBV12-3 or TRBV12-4 with TRBJ2-7; TCRdb picks TRBD2, but there is no DNA to check that call. This CDR3 region has 15 residues. This CDR3 is CASSSLAGGSYEQYF.

The rearrangement links TRBV12-3 or TRBV12-4 to TRBJ2-2; TCRdb's D call, TRBD1, is unchecked because there is no DNA. The CDR3 consists of 16 residues. This chain's CDR3 is CASSLRAPLYTGELFF.

The rearrangement joins TRBV29-1 to TRBJ2-1. Germline values: CDR1 SQVTM, CDR2 ANQGSEA. The CDR3 consists of 13 residues. This chain's CDR3 is CSINRGLYNEQFF.

The chain links TRBV12-3 or TRBV12-4 to TRBJ2-7; TCRdb returns TRBD2, unconfirmable since there is no DNA. The CDR3 is made up of 15 amino acids. CDR3 sequence: CASSPPGLVGYEQYF.

The chain recombines TRBV27 with TRBJ1-5. The CDR3 is 13 amino acids. The germline V gene has CDR1 MNHEY and CDR2 SMNVEV (reference sequence). The CDR3 spells CASSLSVSQPQHF.

CDR3: CATSDPKETQYF. The chain uses TRBV19 and TRBJ2-5. The CDR3 covers 12 residues. Germline CDR1 and CDR2: LNHDA and SQIVND (reference sequence).

This CDR3 reads CASSLLTSVTDTQYF. The chain recombines TRBV28 with TRBJ2-3; TCRdb returns TRBD2, unconfirmable since there is no DNA. Germline V gene lookup returns CDR1 MDHEN and CDR2 SYDVKM. The CDR3 extends over 15 amino acids.